This T cell receptor (beta chain) was sequenced during a study of T cell responses to AZD1222 COVID-19 vaccine. The CDR3 has 14 amino acids. Germline V CDR1 and CDR2: LNHDA, SQIVND (reference sequence). The V and J ends lost 5 bases and 8 bases, in that order; junction bases with no gene match: 6. Data came from immunoSEQ multiplex PCR; TCRdb stores just in-frame clones and leaves some out. The sample yields under 170,000 clones, under 95% seen once. Study results and caveats: Unmutated regions of variants are reportedly targeted by nearly half of spike-specific TCRs.

As to this clone: The antigen is unknown.

This chain joins TRBV19 and TRBJ1-4; 9 bases fit TRBD1. The receptor's source is an adult who received the AZD1222 COVID-19 vaccine. The sequences come from peripheral blood, collected 28 days after the second AZD1222 dose. The CDR3: CASSGRDRVEKLFF. The DNA of the CDR3 is TGTGCCAGTAGTGGCCGGGACAGGGTGGAAAAACTGTTTTTT.